Each of the 14 T cell receptor beta chains below was sequenced from the same sample in a study of a mutant IDH1 vaccine in newly diagnosed glioma. Clones were sequenced by immunoSEQ multiplex PCR, and TCRdb holds only the in-frame ones, with some missing. The sample lists 60,000 to 70,000 clones, around 83% occurring once. Time point defined: week 47, end of study. Doses comprised 300 ug of mutant IDH1 20-mer peptide each, plus topical imiquimod. Their cognate antigens are unknown. Sample: PBMCs, taken from a glioma patient whose treatment included an IDH1 peptide vaccine. The receptors shown here come from a man between 25 and 39 years old with glioma.

The chain joins TRBV9 to TRBJ2-7; a possible D gene is TRBD1 (5 bases). The ends were cut back, 4 bases at V and 3 bases at J, with 17 bases in the middle. CDR3 size: 15 residues. Germline loops: CDR1 SGDLS, CDR2 YYNGEE. CDR3 in DNA: TGTGCCAGCAGCCCCCCGAGTGGGGCCCTCTACGAGCAGTACTTC. Protein: CASSPPSGALYEQYF.

V gene TRBV19 combines with J gene TRBJ1-5, with 9 bases matching TRBD1. Per the germline V gene, CDR1 is LNHDA and CDR2 is SQIVND (reference sequence). This CDR3 has 15 amino acids. V shed 5 bases, J shed 6 bases, and the junction held 8 bases outside the gene matches. The DNA for the CDR3 is TGTGCCAGTAGTCCCCAGACAGGGGGAGGTCAGCCCCAGCATTTT. Translated, it gives CASSPQTGGGQPQHF.

The rearrangement uses TRBV9 and TRBJ1-4; 9 nucleotides align to TRBD1. This CDR3 comprises 16 residues. The junction had 5 bases not matched to a gene; V was cut back by 4 bases and J by 1 base. Germline assignment: CDR1 SGDLS and CDR2 YYNGEE. The CDR3 coding sequence is TGTGCCAGCAGCCCGGGGGGACAGGGAACTAATGAAAAACTGTTTTTT. It encodes CASSPGGQGTNEKLFF.

The chain combines TRBV5-1 with TRBJ1-1, with D tentatively TRBD1 (6 bases). Trimming pared 0 bases from V and 7 bases from J, leaving 13 bases between. This CDR3 contains 14 residues. Germline assignment: CDR1 SGHRS and CDR2 YFSETQ. This CDR3 is CASSLGGQGHEAFF. The DNA of the CDR3 is TGCGCCAGCAGCTTGGGAGGGCAGGGGCATGAAGCTTTCTTT.

CDR3 bases: TGTGCCAGCAGCCTGGGCGGGGTCGACTATGGCTACACCTTC. It translates to CASSLGGVDYGYTF. The V gene is TRBV6-5, the J gene TRBJ1-2; no firm D call. Germline assignment: CDR1 MNHEY and CDR2 SVGAGI. This CDR3 has 14 residues. The germline V and J ends were trimmed by 6 bases and 3 bases, with 14 bases remaining between them.

V and J are TRBV2 and TRBJ1-2; 7 nucleotides agree with TRBD1. This CDR3 has 13 residues. The junction had 5 bases not matched to a gene; V was cut back by 4 bases and J by 6 bases. Germline assignment: CDR1 SNHLY and CDR2 FYNNEI. CDR3 nucleotides: TGTGCCAGCAGTGGACAGGGAAGGCATGGCTACACCTTC. Its protein is CASSGQGRHGYTF.

V gene TRBV5-5 combines with J gene TRBJ1-1, with TRBD1 matching over 7 bases. This CDR3 spans 14 amino acids. V lost 4 bases and J lost 7; bases outside the gene matches: 10. CDR1 is SGHKS and CDR2 is YYEKEE in the germline V gene (reference sequence). The CDR3 DNA reads TGTGCCAGCAGCAAAGGGGGCGGAACGGATGAAGCTTTCTTT. Its translation: CASSKGGGTDEAFF.

The rearrangement joins TRBV7-6 to TRBJ1-3; D gene unclear. V lost 5 bases and J 1 base, leaving 12 bases between the germline ends. The CDR3 runs 15 residues. CDR1 is SGHVS and CDR2 is FNYEAQ in the germline V gene. Written as DNA, the CDR3 is TGTGCCAGCAGCCCAACCCCCCAATCTGGAAACACCATATATTTT. As protein: CASSPTPQSGNTIYF.

The V and J genes are TRBV6-5 and TRBJ1-1; no clear D. With 6 bases removed from V and 2 bases from J, the gap between germline ends came to 16 bases. Germline V lookup: CDR1 MNHEY, CDR2 SVGAGI. The CDR3 is 15 residues long. The CDR3 DNA is TGTGCCAGCAGATACCTAACAGAGGGCAACACTGAAGCTTTCTTT. This gives the protein CASRYLTEGNTEAFF.

The chain recombines TRBV9 with TRBJ1-1; 9 positions match TRBD1. CDR3 length equals 13 residues. The trim removed 7 bases at V and 5 bases at J, leaving 6 bases unmatched. Germline loops: CDR1 SGDLS, CDR2 YYNGEE. In DNA, the CDR3 is TGTGCCAGCGCGAACAGGGGGCGGACTGAAGCTTTCTTT. Residues: CASANRGRTEAFF.

V and J are TRBV6-1 and TRBJ2-7; TRBD1 matches 10 bases. The junction had 7 bases not matched to a gene; V was cut back by 7 bases and J by 4 bases. CDR3 length: 14 amino acids. Germline V gene data show CDR1 as MNHNS and CDR2 as SASEGT. The CDR3 spells CASTSRDRGYEQYF. The CDR3 DNA is TGTGCCAGCACCAGCCGGGACAGGGGTTACGAGCAGTACTTC.

This clone has a handful of counts. The chain carries TRBV7-7 and TRBJ1-2; D remains ambiguous. The CDR3 runs to 11 residues. V gave up 10 bases and J gave up 3 bases, with 9 bases separating them. Germline CDR1 and CDR2: SSHAT and FNYEAQ (reference sequence). The chain's CDR3 is CAIGADYGYTF. Here the CDR3 DNA reads TGTGCCATTGGTGCGGACTATGGCTACACCTTC.

The rearrangement links TRBV5-4 to TRBJ2-1, with 7 nucleotides matching TRBD2. This CDR3 has 15 amino acids. The V gene's germline CDR1 is SGHNT and CDR2 YYREEE (reference sequence). V shed 4 bases and J 6 bases; nucleotides not matched to a gene: 10. The CDR3: CASSRERGSVNEQFF. CDR3 nucleotide sequence: TGTGCCAGCAGCCGCGAGCGGGGCAGTGTCAATGAGCAGTTCTTC. Combining the CDR3 with reference TRBV5-4 and TRBJ2-1 gives the whole variable domain ETGVTQSPTHLIKTRGQQVTLRCSSQSGHNTVSWYQQALGQGPQFIFQYYREEENGRGNFPPRFSGLQFPNYSSELNVNALELDDSALYLCASSRERGSVNEQFFGPGTRLTVL.

This clone was seen a handful of times. The chain combines TRBV6-1 with TRBJ1-5; TRBD1 might be the D (6 bases). This CDR3 spans 16 amino acids. Trimming pared 3 bases from V and 2 bases from J, leaving 14 bases between. The germline V gene has CDR1 MNHNS and CDR2 SASEGT. CDR3 DNA: TGTGCCAGCAGTGAGTGGGGTTGGACAGGCAATCAGCCCCAGCATTTT. This codes for CASSEWGWTGNQPQHF.